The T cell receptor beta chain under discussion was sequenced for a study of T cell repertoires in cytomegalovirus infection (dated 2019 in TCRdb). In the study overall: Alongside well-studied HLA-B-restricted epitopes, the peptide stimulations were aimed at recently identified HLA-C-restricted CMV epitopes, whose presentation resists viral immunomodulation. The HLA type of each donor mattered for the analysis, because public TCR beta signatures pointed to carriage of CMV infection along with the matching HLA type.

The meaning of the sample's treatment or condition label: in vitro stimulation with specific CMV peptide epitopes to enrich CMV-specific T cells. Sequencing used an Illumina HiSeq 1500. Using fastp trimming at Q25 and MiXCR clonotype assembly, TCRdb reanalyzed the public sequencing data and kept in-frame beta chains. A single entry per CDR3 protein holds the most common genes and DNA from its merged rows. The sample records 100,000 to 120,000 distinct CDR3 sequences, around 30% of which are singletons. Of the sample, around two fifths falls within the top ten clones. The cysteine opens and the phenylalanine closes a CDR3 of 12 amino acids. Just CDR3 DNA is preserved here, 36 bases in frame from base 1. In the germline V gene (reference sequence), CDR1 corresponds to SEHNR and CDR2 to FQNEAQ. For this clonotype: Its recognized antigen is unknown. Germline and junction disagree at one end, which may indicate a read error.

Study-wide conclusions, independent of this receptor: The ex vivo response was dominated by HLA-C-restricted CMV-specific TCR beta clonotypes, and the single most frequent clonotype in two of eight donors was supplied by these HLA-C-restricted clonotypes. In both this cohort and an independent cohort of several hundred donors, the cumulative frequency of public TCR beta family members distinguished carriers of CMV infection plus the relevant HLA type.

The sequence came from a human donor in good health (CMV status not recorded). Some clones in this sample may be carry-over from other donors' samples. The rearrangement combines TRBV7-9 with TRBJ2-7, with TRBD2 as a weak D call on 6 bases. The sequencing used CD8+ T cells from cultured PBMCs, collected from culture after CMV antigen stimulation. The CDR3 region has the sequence CASRGNNYEQYF. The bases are TGCGCCTCCCGCGGGAACAACTACGAGCAGTACTTC.